The entry that follows covers one T cell receptor (beta chain) sequence. The entry originates in a study of blood T cell repertoires in COVID-19. Study summary: Specimens from acute and convalescent COVID-19 originated in the United States, Italy and Spain.

CDR3 length: 14 residues. Germline lookup yields CDR1 MNHEY and CDR2 SVGAGI. V was clipped by 8 bases and J by 2 bases; unmatched bases: 6. As processed by the authors: Estimates of nucleated cell counts were drawn from the amplification of reference gene primers. Here immunoSEQ multiplex PCR was the method, and the copy in TCRdb shows in-frame clones only, minus some. The DNA was the basis for D and trimming; V, J and clone size are from that table. Among around 19,000 clones listed, 86% were seen once. V gene TRBV6-5 combines with J gene TRBJ2-7; TRBD2 agrees at 10 bases. The clonotype comes from a human donor in a cohort sampled during active COVID-19. The sequencing sample was made of peripheral blood. The CDR3 region is CASGPGLATYEQYF. In DNA form, the CDR3 reads TGTGCCAGCGGGCCGGGACTAGCGACCTACGAGCAGTACTTC.